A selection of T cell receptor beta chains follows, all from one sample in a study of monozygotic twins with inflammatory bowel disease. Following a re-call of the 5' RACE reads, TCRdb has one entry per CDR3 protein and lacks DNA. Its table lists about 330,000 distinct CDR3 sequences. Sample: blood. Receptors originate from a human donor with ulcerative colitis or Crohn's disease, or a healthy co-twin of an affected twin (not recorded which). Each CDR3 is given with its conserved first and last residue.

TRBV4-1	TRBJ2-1	CASSQSTGGSYNEQFF
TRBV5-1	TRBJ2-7	CASSFWGENEQYF
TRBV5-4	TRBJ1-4	CASSSRDRGEKLFF
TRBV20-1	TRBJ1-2	CSATQGLGGGGYTF
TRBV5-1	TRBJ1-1	CASLGRGLNTEAFF
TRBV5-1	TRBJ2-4	CASSLGSGKGNIQYF
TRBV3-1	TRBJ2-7	CASSQGILGTSGRSEQYF
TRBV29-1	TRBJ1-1	CSVEGGGAVEAFF
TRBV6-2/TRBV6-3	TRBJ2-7	CASSYFGPYEQYF
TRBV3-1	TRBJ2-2	CASSQEVTTGELFF
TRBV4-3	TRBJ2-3	CASSQDASVPTDTQYF
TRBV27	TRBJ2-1	CASSSRTASSYNEQFF
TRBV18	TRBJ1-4	CASSPDRGRSVEKLFF
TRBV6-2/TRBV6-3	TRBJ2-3	CASVRGTGTGERTDTQYF
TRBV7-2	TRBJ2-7	CASSPHQRGTSYEQYF
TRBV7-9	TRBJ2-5	CASSFNRDQWETQYF
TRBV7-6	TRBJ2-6	CASSLVSGGSGANVLTF
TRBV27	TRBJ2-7	CASSLGGGPLSEQYF
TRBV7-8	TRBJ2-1	CASAEGTRSSYNEQFF
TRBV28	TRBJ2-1	CASRPSFGLAGGNEQFF
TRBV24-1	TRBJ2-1	CATSDNSGRYNEQFF
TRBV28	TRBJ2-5	CASSFGAGRVGETQYF
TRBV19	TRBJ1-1	CASSIHAEAFF
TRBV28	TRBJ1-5	CASSLGQGAGSWPQHF
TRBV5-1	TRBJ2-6	CASSRLVSGANVLTF
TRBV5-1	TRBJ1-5	CASSLEWGYQPQHF
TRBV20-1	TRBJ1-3	CSAQTGAFGNTIYF
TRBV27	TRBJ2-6	CASSFLDRGLDSGANVLTF